A selection of T cell receptor beta chains follows, all from one sample in a study of blood T cells in healthy people across ages. In TCRdb, the 5' RACE reads were re-called with MiXCR into one record per CDR3 protein. In the table there are about 650,000 distinct CDR3 sequences, roughly half of which are singletons. The sequenced sample consisted of blood. The source is an elderly woman in good health. Each CDR3 is given with its conserved first and last residue. Each record gives: D gene, clone size, V gene, J gene, CDR3 protein, CDR3 DNA. D genes are given only for firm matches. Expanded clones are given a class, and other clones once, few, many or no size at all.

d_call: -; clone_size: -; v_call: TRBV28; j_call: TRBJ2-3; cdr3_aa: CASSPLRSTDTQYF; cdr3_nt: TGTGCCAGCAGCCCCCTCCGGAGCACAGATACGCAGTATTTT
d_call: -; clone_size: -; v_call: TRBV6-1; j_call: TRBJ1-1; cdr3_aa: CASNTQGPRPGETEAFF; cdr3_nt: TGTGCCAGCAATACACAGGGACCCCGCCCGGGGGAAACTGAAGCTTTCTTT
d_call: -; clone_size: -; v_call: TRBV5-1; j_call: TRBJ2-5; cdr3_aa: CASTPSRRTQYF; cdr3_nt: TGCGCCAGCACCCCAAGTCGTCGGACCCAGTACTTC
d_call: -; clone_size: many; v_call: TRBV6-2/TRBV6-3; j_call: TRBJ2-5; cdr3_aa: CASSTGTAQETQYF; cdr3_nt: TGTGCCAGCAGTACCGGGACCGCGCAAGAGACCCAGTACTTC
d_call: TRBD1; clone_size: -; v_call: TRBV20-1; j_call: TRBJ2-1; cdr3_aa: CSARGQESPYNEQFF; cdr3_nt: TGCAGTGCCAGGGGACAGGAATCCCCCTACAATGAGCAGTTCTTC
d_call: -; clone_size: few; v_call: TRBV6-1; j_call: TRBJ1-5; cdr3_aa: CASSTWRGAPQHF; cdr3_nt: TGTGCCAGCAGTACTTGGCGGGGGGCGCCCCAGCATTTT
d_call: -; clone_size: few; v_call: TRBV3-1; j_call: TRBJ2-6; cdr3_aa: CASSQDDVLTF; cdr3_nt: TGTGCCAGCAGCCAAGACGACGTCCTGACTTTC
d_call: TRBD1; clone_size: many; v_call: TRBV7-2; j_call: TRBJ2-2; cdr3_aa: CASSLGQGFTGELFF; cdr3_nt: TGCGCCAGCAGCTTAGGACAGGGATTCACCGGGGAGCTGTTTTTT
d_call: -; clone_size: many; v_call: TRBV5-1; j_call: TRBJ1-2; cdr3_aa: CASSLAPDMGNYGYTF; cdr3_nt: TGCGCCAGCAGCTTGGCCCCCGATATGGGCAACTATGGCTACACCTTC
d_call: -; clone_size: -; v_call: TRBV9; j_call: TRBJ2-7; cdr3_aa: CASSPPGTDRYEQYF; cdr3_nt: TGTGCCAGCAGCCCCCCTGGGACGGATCGCTACGAGCAGTACTTC
d_call: -; clone_size: -; v_call: TRBV7-6; j_call: TRBJ2-3; cdr3_aa: CASSVTERPPDTQYF; cdr3_nt: TGTGCCAGCAGCGTAACAGAAAGGCCCCCAGATACGCAGTATTTT
d_call: -; clone_size: many; v_call: TRBV28; j_call: TRBJ2-1; cdr3_aa: CASSVQRGYNEQFF; cdr3_nt: TGTGCCAGCAGCGTCCAGAGGGGATACAATGAGCAGTTCTTC
d_call: TRBD2; clone_size: -; v_call: TRBV28; j_call: TRBJ2-5; cdr3_aa: CASSTFTGRSGVKETQYF; cdr3_nt: TGTGCCAGCAGTACATTCACGGGACGGAGCGGGGTAAAAGAGACCCAGTACTTC
d_call: -; clone_size: -; v_call: TRBV11-2; j_call: TRBJ2-7; cdr3_aa: CASSPRAPSSYEQYF; cdr3_nt: TGTGCCAGCAGCCCAAGGGCTCCGAGCTCCTACGAGCAGTACTTC
d_call: -; clone_size: many; v_call: TRBV3-1; j_call: TRBJ1-1; cdr3_aa: CASSQGRDTEAFF; cdr3_nt: TGTGCCAGCAGCCAAGGCCGGGACACTGAAGCTTTCTTT
d_call: -; clone_size: many; v_call: TRBV24-1; j_call: TRBJ2-1; cdr3_aa: CATSDPAPSRLEDEQFF; cdr3_nt: TGTGCCACCAGTGATCCCGCCCCGAGCCGTCTGGAGGATGAGCAGTTCTTC
d_call: TRBD2; clone_size: few; v_call: TRBV11-2; j_call: TRBJ2-3; cdr3_aa: CASSFTAGAFADTQYF; cdr3_nt: TGTGCCAGCAGCTTTACAGCGGGAGCGTTTGCAGATACGCAGTATTTT